A single sample is the source of the 24 T cell receptor beta chains below, sequenced in a study of beta chain features in type 1 diabetes. Whole-study findings and limits: Patients with Type 1 diabetes showed moderately but significantly shorter TCRB CDR3s in all four CD4+ subsets.

cDNA synthesis used the whole RNA isolate, giving expressed TCRB sequences. Sequencing used immunoSEQ multiplex PCR; TCRdb keeps in-frame clones, though not all of them. In the table there are about 160,000 clones, roughly 60% of which are singletons. These receptors are not linked to any known antigen. The specimen was naive CD4+ T cells from blood. The receptor source for this set is a man younger than 45 with type 1 diabetes.

This sequence joins TRBV7-9 and TRBJ1-1, with a weak D call TRBD1 (5 bases). Germline lookup yields CDR1 SEHNR and CDR2 FQNEAQ (reference sequence). V gave up 0 bases and J gave up 9 bases, with 11 bases separating them. The CDR3 consists of 13 residues. As DNA, the CDR3 is TGTGCCAGCAGCTTAGCGCACGGGGACCAAGCTTTCTTT. As protein: CASSLAHGDQAFF.

V usage is TRBV7-2 and J usage is TRBJ2-7, with no clear D. Germline V gene lookup returns CDR1 SGHTA and CDR2 FQGNSA. V shed 7 bases and J shed 2 bases, with 18 bases lying between them. The CDR3 extends over 15 amino acids. CDR3 amino acids: CASKLYGPGTYEQYF. The CDR3 region has the DNA TGTGCCAGCAAACTTTACGGGCCCGGCACCTACGAGCAGTACTTC.

The rearrangement uses TRBV29-1 and TRBJ1-6; no reliable D call. V was clipped by 3 bases and J by 6 bases, with 9 bases between them. The germline gives CDR1 SQVTM, CDR2 ANQGSEA. This CDR3 comprises 13 residues. The CDR3 bases are TGCAGCGTTGAGGAGGAGATTAATTCACCCCTCCACTTT. It is translated as CSVEEEINSPLHF. Full variable domain (outside the CDR3, taken from reference TRBV29-1 and TRBJ1-6): SAVISQKPSRDICQRGTSLTIQCQVDSQVTMMFWYRQQPGQSLTLIATANQGSEATYESGFVIDKFPISRPNLTFSTLTVSNMSPEDSSIYLCSVEEEINSPLHFGNGTRLTVT.

The genes are TRBV29-1 and TRBJ2-7; no clear D. CDR3 length: 13 amino acids. V was clipped by 6 bases and J by 0 bases, with 12 bases between them. Germline loops: CDR1 SQVTM, CDR2 ANQGSEA. The CDR3 reads CSVGSGVSYEQYF. The DNA of the CDR3 is TGCAGCGTGGGAAGTGGGGTCTCCTACGAGCAGTACTTC.

The chain combines TRBV4-3 with TRBJ2-3, with D possibly matching TRBD1 (6 bases). Deletions cut 2 bases from V and 5 bases from J, with 14 bases between. CDR1 LGHNA and CDR2 YSLEER come from the germline V gene. There are 15 residues in the CDR3. The CDR3: CASSQSLGAGDTQYF. DNA of the CDR3: TGCGCCAGCAGCCAAAGCCTGGGGGCCGGAGATACGCAGTATTTT.

A few counts support this clone. The chain couples TRBV29-1 to TRBJ2-5; D remains unclear. Trimming pared 6 bases from V and 5 bases from J, leaving 10 bases between. This CDR3 region has 11 residues. Per the germline V gene, CDR1 is SQVTM and CDR2 is ANQGSEA. The chain's CDR3 is CSVQEVETQYF. The CDR3, as DNA: TGCAGCGTCCAAGAGGTGGAGACCCAGTACTTC.

The chain links TRBV19 to TRBJ1-1; 7 nucleotides agree with TRBD1. The length of the CDR3 is 14 residues. Germline V gene data show CDR1 as LNHDA and CDR2 as SQIVND (reference sequence). V lost 5 bases and J lost 4; bases outside the gene matches: 7. The CDR3 region has the DNA TGTGCCAGTAGTTCCGTTGAGGGGGCCACTGAAGCTTTCTTT. This sequence encodes CASSSVEGATEAFF.

This sequence joins TRBV30 and TRBJ2-5, with 7 positions matching TRBD1. V lost 2 bases, J lost 5 bases, and 14 bases stayed unmatched. The germline CDR1 and CDR2 sequences are GTSNPN and SVGIG (reference sequence). The CDR3 contains 16 residues. The DNA for the CDR3 is TGTGCCTGGAGTAGACAGGGTTCTACCCTGACGGAGACCCAGTACTTC. Its protein is CAWSRQGSTLTETQYF.

V usage is TRBV5-1 and J usage is TRBJ2-3, with 7 bases that match TRBD1. The CDR3 sequence is 15 residues long. The ends lost 3 bases at V and 1 base at J; junction bases unmatched: 5. Germline CDR1 SGHRS, CDR2 YFSETQ. The CDR3 sequence: CASSSGTEGTDTQYF. The CDR3 DNA follows: TGCGCCAGCAGCTCCGGGACAGAGGGCACAGATACGCAGTATTTT.

The chain has TRBV7-8 and TRBJ1-1; D gene uncertain. Trimming removed 8 bases from V and 2 bases from J, with 15 bases in between. Germline V gene sequence: CDR1 SGHVS, CDR2 FQNEAQ. CDR3 length: 14 amino acids. The CDR3, as DNA: TGTGCCAGCTATCCTGCGGGATCAAACACTGAAGCTTTCTTT. Translation gives CASYPAGSNTEAFF. Variable domain in full (rest from reference TRBV7-8 and TRBJ1-1): GAGVSQSPRYKVAKRGQDVALRCDPISGHVSLFWYQQALGQGPEFLTYFQNEAQLDKSGLPSDRFFAERPEGSVSTLKIQRTQQEDSAVYLCASYPAGSNTEAFFGQGTRLTVV.

This chain links TRBV6-5 with TRBJ2-6; D gene unclear. Trimming removed 2 bases from V and 0 bases from J, with 5 bases in between. Germline V gives CDR1 MNHEY, CDR2 SVGAGI. The CDR3 has 15 residues. In nucleotides, the CDR3 is TGTGCCAGCAGTTACCCCAGCTCTGGGGCCAACGTCCTGACTTTC. Translating it yields CASSYPSSGANVLTF.

The genes are TRBV7-9 and TRBJ1-4, with 7 bases matching TRBD1. V lost 4 bases, J lost 7 bases, and 6 bases stayed unmatched. This CDR3 spans 14 amino acids. Germline-derived CDR1 and CDR2 are SEHNR and FQNEAQ (reference sequence). CDR3 DNA: TGTGCCAGCAGCTCCAGGGGGACGGTTGAAAAACTGTTTTTT. This translates into CASSSRGTVEKLFF.

This clone has just one count. The chain carries TRBV10-3 and TRBJ2-7; D gene unclear. The germline V gene has CDR1 ENHRY and CDR2 SYGVKD. The germline V and J ends were trimmed by 2 bases and 5 bases, with 16 bases remaining between them. CDR3 size: 15 residues. CDR3 residues: CAISEGHPRRDEQYF. The CDR3 nucleotides are TGTGCCATCAGTGAGGGGCACCCTCGAAGGGACGAGCAGTACTTC.

The chain combines TRBV18 with TRBJ2-3; 8 nucleotides agree with TRBD2. Germline V lookup: CDR1 KGHSH, CDR2 LQKENI. V was pared by 8 bases and J by 4 bases, with 2 bases of the junction left unmatched. The CDR3 sequence is 12 residues long. Here the CDR3 reads CASGAGADTQYF. CDR3 nucleotides: TGTGCCAGCGGAGCGGGGGCAGATACGCAGTATTTT.

The chain uses TRBV7-2 and TRBJ2-7; 8 bases map to TRBD1. Losses at the gene ends were 5 bases for V and 0 bases for J; bases not matched to a gene: 6. Per the germline V gene, CDR1 is SGHTA and CDR2 is FQGNSA. CDR3 length: 15 residues. This CDR3 reads CASSKRQGSSYEQYF. CDR3 coding DNA: TGTGCCAGCAGCAAGAGACAGGGGAGCTCCTACGAGCAGTACTTC.

The chain joins TRBV25-1 to TRBJ2-1; D uncertain. Trimming stripped 3 bases from V and 7 bases from J, with 16 bases between. Per the germline V gene, CDR1 is MGHDK and CDR2 is SYGVNS. This CDR3 has 15 amino acids. CDR3 region: CASSDLYLPENEQFF. The CDR3 DNA reads TGTGCCAGCAGTGATCTATATCTCCCTGAGAATGAGCAGTTCTTC.

The V and J genes are TRBV19 and TRBJ1-6, with D perhaps matching TRBD1 (5 bases). CDR1 and CDR2 (germline): LNHDA, SQIVND (reference sequence). Trimming took 4 bases from V and 0 from J, leaving 7 bases between them. This CDR3 is 15 amino acids long. CDR3 region: CASSRQSSYNSPLHF. Here the CDR3 DNA reads TGTGCCAGTAGTAGACAGAGCTCCTATAATTCACCCCTCCACTTT.

In nucleotides, the CDR3 is TGTGCCAGCAGCGTTCCTACCTCTTCGAGCACAGATACGCAGTATTTT. Encoded protein: CASSVPTSSSTDTQYF. The rearrangement uses TRBV9 and TRBJ2-3; D uncertain. With 2 bases removed from V and 0 bases from J, the gap between germline ends came to 13 bases. Per the germline V gene, CDR1 is SGDLS and CDR2 is YYNGEE. This CDR3 spans 16 amino acids.

This clone occurred a few times. This sequence joins TRBV29-1 and TRBJ2-2; no reliable D call. The germline CDR1 and CDR2 sequences are SQVTM and ANQGSEA. V lost 5 bases and J 3 bases, leaving 10 bases between the germline ends. The CDR3 runs to 13 residues. The CDR3 nucleotides read TGCAGCGTTTGGTCAACCTACACCGGGGAGCTGTTTTTT. It yields the protein CSVWSTYTGELFF.

This clone was seen only a few times. The chain uses TRBV29-1 and TRBJ2-5; D remains ambiguous. Trimming shortened V by 3 bases and J by 3 bases, and 8 bases separated the two germline ends. The CDR3 has 12 amino acids. The germline V gene has CDR1 SQVTM and CDR2 ANQGSEA. The CDR3 loop reads CSVEPSEETQYF. For the CDR3, the DNA is TGCAGCGTTGAGCCTAGTGAAGAGACCCAGTACTTC.

The chain recombines TRBV2 with TRBJ2-1, with 11 bases that match TRBD2. This CDR3 is 13 amino acids long. Unmatched junction bases numbered 10, after V lost 6 bases and J lost 15 bases. The V gene's germline CDR1 is SNHLY and CDR2 FYNNEI. CDR3 DNA sequence: TGTGCCAGCAGGCTACTAGCGGGGGCAAGGCCGTTCTTC. The encoded protein is CASRLLAGARPFF.

The chain uses TRBV10-3 and TRBJ1-6; D unresolved. The V gene lost 6 bases and the J gene lost 8 bases, with 14 bases spanning the gap. This CDR3 comprises 14 residues. Germline CDR1 reads ENHRY; CDR2 reads SYGVKD. CDR3 protein: CAIRGAGEDSPLHF. The CDR3 nucleotides read TGTGCCATCAGGGGAGCCGGTGAGGATTCACCCCTCCACTTT.

There are a few counts of this clone. The chain links TRBV25-1 to TRBJ2-1, with D unclear. Germline-derived CDR1 and CDR2 are MGHDK and SYGVNS. CDR3 length: 11 amino acids. Trimming removed 5 bases at V and 1 base at J, with 0 bases between. The CDR3 loop is CASSSYNEQFF. In nucleotides, the CDR3 is TGTGCCAGCAGTTCCTACAATGAGCAGTTCTTC.

This clone was seen a handful of times. The chain combines TRBV9 with TRBJ2-6, with no clear D. Germline V gene lookup returns CDR1 SGDLS and CDR2 YYNGEE. The CDR3 length is 15 residues. Between the trimmed V and J ends, which lost 0 bases and 2 bases, there was a span of 6 bases. The CDR3: CASSVGHPGANVLTF. As DNA, the CDR3 is TGTGCCAGCAGCGTAGGGCACCCTGGGGCCAACGTCCTGACTTTC.